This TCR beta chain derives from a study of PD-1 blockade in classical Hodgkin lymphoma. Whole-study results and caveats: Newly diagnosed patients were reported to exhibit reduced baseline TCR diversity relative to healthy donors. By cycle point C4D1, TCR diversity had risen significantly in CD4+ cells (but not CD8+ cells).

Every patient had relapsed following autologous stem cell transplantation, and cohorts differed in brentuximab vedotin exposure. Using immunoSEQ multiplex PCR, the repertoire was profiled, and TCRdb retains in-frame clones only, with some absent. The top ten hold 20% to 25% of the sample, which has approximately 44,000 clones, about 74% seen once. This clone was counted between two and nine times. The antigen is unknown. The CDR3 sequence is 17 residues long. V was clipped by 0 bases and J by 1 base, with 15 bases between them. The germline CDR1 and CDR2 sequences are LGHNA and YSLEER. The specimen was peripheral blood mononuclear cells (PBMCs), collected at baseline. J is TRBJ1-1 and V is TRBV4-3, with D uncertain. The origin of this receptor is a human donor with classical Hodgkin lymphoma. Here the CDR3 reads CASSQDLEASPNTEAFF. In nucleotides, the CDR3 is TGCGCCAGCAGCCAAGATTTGGAGGCCAGCCCGAACACTGAAGCTTTCTTT.